This is a list of T cell receptor beta chains from one sample in a study of CD8+ T cells in alopecia areata. TCRdb keeps only in-frame clones here, not all; method: immunoSEQ multiplex PCR. The table has around 180,000 clones, approximately 61% seen once. Sequencing was performed on CD4+ T cells sorted from blood, taken at week 24, from a patient treated with tofacitinib. The receptors shown here come from a human donor with alopecia areata. Both conserved end residues are part of each CDR3. D genes are given only for firm matches. Expanded clones get a size class; other rows say once, few or many, or leave the size out.

j_gene	abundance	d_gene	v_gene	CDR3aa	CDR3nt
TRBJ1-1	NA	TRBD1	TRBV18	CASSTPGQGTEAFF	TGTGCCAGCTCAACCCCGGGACAGGGCACTGAAGCTTTCTTT
TRBJ2-1	NA	NA	TRBV5-8	CASSLETQSSYNEQFF	TGTGCCAGCAGCTTGGAGACGCAGAGCTCCTACAATGAGCAGTTCTTC
TRBJ1-6	once	NA	TRBV28	CASRYRNSPLHF	TGTGCCAGCAGATACAGGAATTCACCCCTCCACTTT
TRBJ2-7	NA	NA	TRBV29-1	CSVCLSSGEQYF	TGCAGCGTTTGCCTAAGCTCAGGGGAGCAGTACTTC
TRBJ2-1	NA	NA	TRBV9	CASSAPAYNEQFF	TGTGCCAGCAGCGCGCCAGCTTACAATGAGCAGTTCTTC
TRBJ1-5	NA	TRBD1	TRBV10-2	CASSERQGAVDQPQHF	TGCGCCAGCAGTGAAAGACAGGGGGCGGTGGATCAGCCCCAGCATTTT
TRBJ1-2	NA	TRBD1	TRBV11-2	CASSLTGDGYTF	TGTGCCAGCAGCCTGACAGGGGATGGCTACACCTTC
TRBJ2-3	NA	NA	TRBV29-1	CSVGAPTDTQYF	TGCAGCGTTGGGGCGCCAACAGATACGCAGTATTTT
TRBJ1-2	NA	TRBD1	TRBV9	CASSVEGTGARGYTF	TGTGCCAGCAGCGTAGAGGGGACAGGGGCGCGAGGCTACACCTTC
TRBJ2-7	NA	TRBD2	TRBV7-2	CASSRRLAGGLGYEQYF	TGTGCCAGCAGTAGGAGACTAGCGGGGGGTCTCGGCTACGAGCAGTACTTC
TRBJ1-1	NA	NA	TRBV29-1	CSVEPLAGGNTEAFF	TGCAGCGTTGAACCCCTCGCGGGAGGGAACACTGAAGCTTTCTTT
TRBJ2-1	few	TRBD2	TRBV27	CASSSSGGHSYNEQFF	TGTGCCAGCAGTTCTAGCGGGGGCCATTCTTACAATGAGCAGTTCTTC
TRBJ2-7	NA	NA	TRBV29-1	CSVIGSRYEQYF	TGCAGCGTGATAGGGAGTAGGTACGAGCAGTACTTC
TRBJ1-2	NA	NA	TRBV10-2	CASADSRSAYGYTF	TGCGCCAGCGCGGATTCCAGGAGCGCCTATGGCTACACCTTC
TRBJ2-7	NA	NA	TRBV4-1	CASSQDSHEQYF	TGCGCCAGCAGCCAAGACAGCCACGAGCAGTACTTC
TRBJ2-7	many	TRBD2	TRBV14	CASSQGRSNLAGEQYF	TGTGCCAGCAGCCAAGGAAGGTCTAACCTAGCGGGCGAGCAGTACTTC
TRBJ2-6	NA	NA	TRBV5-8	CASSLGNPPGANVLTF	TGTGCCAGCAGCTTGGGAAACCCCCCTGGGGCCAACGTCCTGACTTTC
TRBJ2-1	NA	TRBD2	TRBV2	CASSESAGIAGWYNEQFF	TGTGCCAGCAGTGAATCCGCGGGTATAGCGGGGTGGTACAATGAGCAGTTCTTC
TRBJ2-7	NA	NA	TRBV29-1	CSAGSYEQYF	TGCAGCGCTGGATCCTACGAGCAGTACTTC
TRBJ2-6	NA	NA	TRBV5-6	CASSFPSGANVLTF	TGTGCCAGCAGCTTCCCCTCCGGGGCCAACGTCCTGACTTTC
TRBJ2-3	few	NA	TRBV2	CASSGSGDTQYF	TGTGCCAGCAGTGGATCGGGAGATACGCAGTATTTT
TRBJ2-6	NA	TRBD1	TRBV4-3	CASSQEVTGAISGANVLTF	TGCGCCAGCAGCCAAGAAGTGACAGGGGCCATCTCTGGGGCCAACGTCCTGACTTTC
TRBJ2-7	NA	TRBD1	TRBV12-5	CASGLGTGAAHEQYF	TGTGCTAGTGGTCTCGGGACAGGGGCTGCCCACGAGCAGTACTTC
TRBJ1-1	few	TRBD1	TRBV5-1	CASRMGTENTEAFF	TGCGCCAGCAGGATGGGGACAGAGAACACTGAAGCTTTCTTT
TRBJ1-1	NA	NA	TRBV29-1	CSVESFFGTEAFF	TGCAGCGTTGAAAGCTTCTTTGGCACAGAAGCTTTCTTT
TRBJ2-5	few	NA	TRBV29-1	CSSRRDTSGETQYF	TGCAGCTCCCGACGGGACACCTCAGGAGAGACCCAGTACTTC
TRBJ2-1	NA	NA	TRBV10-3	CAISWAVEGEQFF	TGTGCCATCAGCTGGGCCGTCGAGGGTGAGCAGTTCTTC
TRBJ1-2	once	NA	TRBV30	CAWSSGYTYGYTF	TGTGCCTGGAGTTCCGGCTATACCTATGGCTACACCTTC
TRBJ2-1	many	TRBD1	TRBV5-1	CASSPRGQTNNEQFF	TGCGCCAGCAGTCCACGGGGACAGACTAACAATGAGCAGTTCTTC
TRBJ2-1	NA	TRBD2	TRBV29-1	CSVDRGLAVYNEQFF	TGCAGCGTTGACCGGGGCCTAGCGGTCTACAATGAGCAGTTCTTC
TRBJ1-2	NA	NA	TRBV7-9	CASSLVNTPDYGYTF	TGTGCCAGCAGCTTAGTTAACACACCAGACTATGGCTACACCTTC
TRBJ2-2	NA	TRBD1	TRBV2	CASSGQGMTGELFF	TGTGCCAGCAGCGGACAGGGAATGACCGGGGAGCTGTTTTTT
TRBJ2-5	NA	NA	TRBV11-2	CASSLAGGPGTQYF	TGTGCCAGCAGCTTAGCCGGGGGGCCAGGGACCCAGTACTTC
TRBJ2-7	NA	NA	TRBV30	CAGGTGSYEQYF	TGTGCCGGGGGGACTGGCTCCTACGAGCAGTACTTC
TRBJ2-7	NA	NA	TRBV5-1	CASSLAAGSEQYF	TGCGCCAGCAGCTTGGCTGCGGGGAGCGAGCAGTACTTC
TRBJ2-6	many	TRBD1	TRBV7-3	CASSPGQGGSGANVLTF	TGTGCCAGCAGCCCTGGACAGGGCGGCTCTGGGGCCAACGTCCTGACTTTC
TRBJ1-6	NA	NA	TRBV7-2	CASTLQYNSPLHF	TGTGCCAGCACCTTACAGTATAATTCACCCCTCCACTTT
TRBJ2-7	NA	TRBD1	TRBV30	CAWSTRDRGTSEQYF	TGTGCCTGGAGTACCAGGGACAGGGGAACTTCGGAGCAGTACTTC
TRBJ2-7	NA	NA	TRBV2	CASAGDYEQYF	TGTGCCAGCGCAGGGGACTACGAGCAGTACTTC
TRBJ2-1	NA	TRBD1	TRBV29-1	CIGTVSGEQFF	TGCATCGGGACAGTAAGTGGTGAGCAGTTCTTC
TRBJ2-3	NA	NA	TRBV4-3	CASSPGGTGADTQYF	TGCGCCAGCAGCCCTGGGGGGACTGGCGCAGATACGCAGTATTTT
TRBJ1-1	NA	TRBD1	TRBV5-1	CASSLTGVDTEAFF	TGCGCCAGCAGCTTGACAGGGGTGGACACTGAAGCTTTCTTT
TRBJ1-5	few	NA	TRBV12-5	CASGLVLRDRGNQPQHF	TGTGCTAGTGGTTTGGTATTAAGGGATCGGGGGAATCAGCCCCAGCATTTT
TRBJ1-1	NA	NA	TRBV29-1	CSVSSQNTEAFF	TGCAGCGTGAGCAGTCAGAACACTGAAGCTTTCTTT
TRBJ2-7	NA	TRBD2	TRBV7-2	CASRPLAGGAYEQYF	TGTGCCAGCAGGCCCCTAGCGGGGGGGGCCTACGAGCAGTACTTC
TRBJ1-5	NA	NA	TRBV4-3	CASSNFFGGAIQPQHF	TGCGCCAGCAGCAACTTTTTCGGAGGGGCGATTCAGCCCCAGCATTTT
TRBJ1-6	NA	NA	TRBV27	CASSNIDRVDSPLHF	TGTGCCAGCAGCAATATAGACAGAGTAGATTCACCCCTCCACTTT
TRBJ2-5	few	NA	TRBV18	CASSPLQEIGTQYF	TGTGCCAGCTCACCACTGCAAGAAATAGGGACCCAGTACTTC
TRBJ1-5	once	TRBD1	TRBV9	CASSVGAGGRNQPQHF	TGTGCCAGCAGCGTAGGGGCAGGGGGACGAAATCAGCCCCAGCATTTT
TRBJ1-1	NA	NA	TRBV29-1	CSVSPVLNTEAFF	TGCAGCGTTTCGCCAGTCCTGAACACTGAAGCTTTCTTT
TRBJ2-1	NA	TRBD2	TRBV25-1	CASSDPGAGGHYEQFF	TGTGCCAGCAGTGATCCGGGAGCGGGGGGGCACTATGAGCAGTTCTTC
TRBJ2-7	NA	NA	TRBV29-1	CSASRALSYEQYF	TGCAGCGCTTCCAGGGCCTTATCATACGAGCAGTACTTC
TRBJ1-1	once	NA	TRBV29-1	CSVETPKDTEAFF	TGCAGCGTTGAAACCCCAAAAGACACTGAAGCTTTCTTT
TRBJ1-2	NA	NA	TRBV4-3	CASSQEGGSYGYTF	TGCGCCAGCAGCCAAGAAGGGGGGAGTTATGGCTACACCTTC
TRBJ2-7	few	TRBD1	TRBV6-1	CASSVGQGSSYEQYF	TGTGCCAGCAGTGTGGGACAGGGGTCCTCCTACGAGCAGTACTTC
TRBJ2-7	NA	NA	TRBV29-1	CSVGHQSSYEQYF	TGCAGCGTTGGGCACCAATCCTCCTACGAGCAGTACTTC
TRBJ1-5	NA	NA	TRBV15	CATSRDTGGQPQHF	TGTGCCACCAGCAGGGACACGGGTGGGCAGCCCCAGCATTTT